The 6 T cell receptor beta chains given below trace back to one sample, sequenced in a study of cytomegalovirus exposure and HLA in healthy donors (dated by TCRdb to 2016 to 2017). The receptor library was made with the immunoSEQ multiplex PCR assay. A mixture of 60 forward primers for TCR Vbeta segments and 13 reverse primers for TCR Jbeta segments was used in the multiplex PCR. Imported from immuneACCESS, the table was reduced by TCRdb to in-frame sequences with V and J called. These copies leave out some clones; in studies compared against another copy, an unresolved V gene accounts for under half, and the cause of the remainder is not known. The sample table contains about 150,000 clones; only one count was recorded for around 75% of them. Together, the top ten hold about 3.7% of the sample. The sequencing sample was made of PBMCs. Receptor source: a human donor in good health.

The V and J genes are TRBV30 and TRBJ1-2; a weak D match, TRBD1 (6 bases). CDR1 GTSNPN and CDR2 SVGIG come from the germline V gene (reference sequence). Trimming stripped 3 bases from V and 4 bases from J, with 21 bases between. The length of the CDR3 is 16 residues. The CDR3 is CAWRGNGAGEGYGYTF. The CDR3, as DNA: TGTGCCTGGAGAGGGAACGGGGCAGGGGAAGGCTATGGCTACACCTTC.

In DNA form, the CDR3 reads TGCGCCAGCAGCCCGACACCTACAGGGTCTGTCTATGGCTACACCTTC. Protein: CASSPTPTGSVYGYTF. The V gene is TRBV4-1, the J gene TRBJ1-2, with D possibly being TRBD1 (6 bases). Germline V CDR1 and CDR2: MGHRA, YSYEKL. Deletions cut 4 bases from V and 4 bases from J, with 19 bases between. The CDR3 is 16 residues long.

This chain connects TRBV11-3 to TRBJ2-1; D not certain. Trimming pared 5 bases from V and 7 bases from J, leaving 12 bases between. Germline V gene lookup returns CDR1 SGHNT and CDR2 YENEEA. This CDR3 spans 13 amino acids. CDR3 region: CASSPSRANEQFF. In DNA form, the CDR3 reads TGTGCCAGCAGCCCTAGTCGAGCTAATGAGCAGTTCTTC. Full variable domain (missing parts from reference TRBV11-3 and TRBJ2-1): EAGVVQSPRYKIIEKKQPVAFWCNPISGHNTLYWYLQNLGQGPELLIRYENEEAVDDSQLPKDRFSAERLKGVDSTLKIQPAELGDSAVYLCASSPSRANEQFFGPGTRLTVL.

This chain joins TRBV30 and TRBJ1-2; D gene unclear. V was clipped by 2 bases and J by 4 bases, with 5 bases between them. This CDR3 comprises 11 residues. Germline CDR1 is GTSNPN and CDR2 is SVGIG (reference sequence). CDR3 region: CAWSISYGYTF. For the CDR3, the DNA is TGTGCCTGGAGTATTAGCTATGGCTACACCTTC.

The chain links TRBV19 to TRBJ2-1, with 9 bases identical to TRBD2. The CDR3 is 13 amino acids. Trimming removed 6 bases from V and 7 bases from J; junction bases left unmatched: 4. Germline-derived CDR1 and CDR2 are LNHDA and SQIVND (reference sequence). In DNA, the CDR3 is TGTGCCAGTAGATGGGCGGGAGGGAATGAGCAGTTCTTC. Translating gives CASRWAGGNEQFF.

The CDR3 is CASSDGGTPYNEQFF. The CDR3 nucleotides are TGCGCCAGCAGTGATGGCGGGACGCCCTACAATGAGCAGTTCTTC. This chain connects TRBV10-1 to TRBJ2-1, with TRBD2 as a possible D gene (6 bases). V was trimmed by 3 bases and J by 2 bases, leaving 11 bases between them. The CDR3 contains 15 residues. Germline V gives CDR1 WNHNN, CDR2 SYGVQD (reference sequence).